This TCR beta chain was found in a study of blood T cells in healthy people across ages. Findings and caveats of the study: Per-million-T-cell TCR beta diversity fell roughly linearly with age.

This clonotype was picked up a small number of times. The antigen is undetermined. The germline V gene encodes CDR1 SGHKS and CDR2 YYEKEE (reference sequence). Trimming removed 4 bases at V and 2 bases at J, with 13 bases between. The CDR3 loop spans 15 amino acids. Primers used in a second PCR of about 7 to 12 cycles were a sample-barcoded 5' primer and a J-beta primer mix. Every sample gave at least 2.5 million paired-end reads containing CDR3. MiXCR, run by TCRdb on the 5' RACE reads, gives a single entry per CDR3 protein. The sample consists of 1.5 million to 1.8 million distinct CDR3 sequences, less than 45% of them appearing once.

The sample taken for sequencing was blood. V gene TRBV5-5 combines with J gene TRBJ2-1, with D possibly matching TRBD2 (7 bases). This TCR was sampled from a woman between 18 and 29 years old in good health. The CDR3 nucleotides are TGTGCCAGCAGCCGGGGGGCGACTGCCTACAATGAGCAGTTCTTC. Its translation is CASSRGATAYNEQFF.